The next 15 T cell receptor beta chains were all read from a single sample in a study of Ad26.COV2.S vaccination and SARS-CoV-2 variants. Described treatment: around 19 received Ad26.COV2.S at low or high dose, single or two shots; several received placebo; per-sample allocation not given. Specimen acquisition occurred on day 63 following the initial vaccine or placebo injection. The table came from immunoSEQ multiplex PCR; TCRdb's copy has only in-frame clones and leaves some out. The sample contains 290,000 or so clones, about 89% of which appear only once. The material sequenced was peripheral blood, taken in a trial of Ad26.COV2.S vaccine versus placebo. The receptors were sampled from a person between 18 and 60 years old who received the Ad26.COV2.S COVID-19 vaccine or a placebo.

The chain links TRBV12-5 to TRBJ1-5; TRBD1 matches 11 bases. The germline gives CDR1 LGHNT, CDR2 FRNRAP. The trim removed 5 bases at V and 6 bases at J, leaving 6 bases unmatched. This CDR3 contains 15 residues. Here the CDR3 DNA reads TGTGCTAGTGGTCAAACCGGGACAGGGGGTCAGCCCCAGCATTTT. Translated: CASGQTGTGGQPQHF.

V is TRBV6-5 and J is TRBJ2-7, with D possibly being TRBD2 (5 bases). Per the germline V gene, CDR1 is MNHEY and CDR2 is SVGAGI. The germline V and J ends were trimmed by 0 bases and 2 bases, with 14 bases remaining between them. The CDR3 length is 16 residues. The CDR3 DNA follows: TGTGCCAGCAGTTACTCGCCGGCAAGGGAGCCCTACGAGCAGTACTTC. This gives the protein CASSYSPAREPYEQYF.

This clone was seen only a few times. The rearrangement joins TRBV27 to TRBJ2-1; no reliable D call. The CDR3 has 16 amino acids. Trimming removed 3 bases from V and 0 bases from J, with 12 bases in between. CDR1 and CDR2 from the germline V gene are MNHEY and SMNVEV (reference sequence). Written as DNA, the CDR3 is TGTGCCAGCAGTTTCATCACCACTGGCTCCTACAATGAGCAGTTCTTC. It encodes CASSFITTGSYNEQFF.

The rearrangement links TRBV6-5 to TRBJ1-1, with D uncertain. V gave up 2 bases and J gave up 4 bases, with 11 bases separating them. CDR1 and CDR2 (germline): MNHEY, SVGAGI. The CDR3 is 14 residues long. DNA of the CDR3: TGTGCCAGCAGTTACCTACCGGGCCCCACTGAAGCTTTCTTT. Translation: CASSYLPGPTEAFF.

The gene calls are TRBV19 and TRBJ2-6, with 7 bases matching TRBD1. There are 15 residues in the CDR3. The V gene's germline CDR1 is LNHDA and CDR2 SQIVND (reference sequence). V lost 8 bases and J lost 2; bases outside the gene matches: 6. The DNA of the CDR3 is TGTGCCAGTCGCCGCCAGGGGGCTGGGGCCAACGTCCTGACTTTC. Encoded protein: CASRRQGAGANVLTF.

This clone has a single count. V and J are TRBV3-1 (or the pseudogene TRBV3-2) and TRBJ1-1; D ambiguous. The CDR3 consists of 14 residues. Trimming shortened V by 3 bases and J by 2 bases, and 10 bases separated the two germline ends. CDR1 LGHDT and CDR2 YNNKEL come from the germline V gene (reference sequence). The CDR3 DNA is TGTGCCAGCAGCCAGGCCGGGAGAAACACTGAAGCTTTCTTT. This gives the protein CASSQAGRNTEAFF.

The genes are TRBV6-5 and TRBJ2-7; the match to TRBD2 covers 9 bases. V gave up 0 bases and J gave up 3 bases; unmatched junction bases: 6. This CDR3 spans 16 amino acids. Germline CDR1 reads MNHEY; CDR2 reads SVGAGI. The CDR3 DNA reads as TGTGCCAGCAGTTACTCGAAAGCTAGCGGGAACTACGAGCAGTACTTC. Translated, it gives CASSYSKASGNYEQYF.

This chain connects TRBV3-1 (or the pseudogene TRBV3-2) to TRBJ2-6, with D possibly being TRBD1 (6 bases). The CDR3 loop spans 18 amino acids. Germline V gene lookup returns CDR1 LGHDT and CDR2 YNNKEL (reference sequence). Trimming shortened V by 4 bases and J by 1 base, and 17 bases separated the two germline ends. The CDR3 coding sequence is TGTGCCAGCAGCCGGCGGAGCCACGGACAGTCTGGGGCCAACGTCCTGACTTTC. It is translated as CASSRRSHGQSGANVLTF.

The V gene is TRBV6-2 or TRBV6-3, the J gene TRBJ2-7; D gene unclear. V lost 0 bases, J lost 9 bases, and 9 bases lay in between. The CDR3 runs 12 residues. Germline CDR1 and CDR2: MNHEY and SVGEGT. CDR3 amino acids: CASSYSGFLQYF. The CDR3 coding sequence is TGTGCCAGCAGTTACTCTGGGTTCTTGCAGTACTTC.

The chain employs TRBV7-8 and TRBJ1-5; possible D gene TRBD1, 5 bases. Deletions cut 6 bases from V and 1 base from J, with 13 bases between. This CDR3 region has 15 residues. From germline, CDR1 is SGHVS and CDR2 FQNEAQ. The CDR3 bases are TGTGCCAGCAGTTATGACAGTGGCAGCAATCAGCCCCAGCATTTT. Its translation is CASSYDSGSNQPQHF. The variable domain in full, with the rest retrieved from reference TRBV7-8 and TRBJ1-5, is GAGVSQSPRYKVAKRGQDVALRCDPISGHVSLFWYQQALGQGPEFLTYFQNEAQLDKSGLPSDRFFAERPEGSVSTLKIQRTQQEDSAVYLCASSYDSGSNQPQHFGDGTRLSIL.

The chain carries TRBV2 and TRBJ1-1, with D unresolved. The CDR3 is 11 amino acids. Germline-derived CDR1 and CDR2 are SNHLY and FYNNEI. The germline V and J ends were trimmed by 7 bases and 2 bases, with 5 bases remaining between them. As DNA, the CDR3 is TGTGCCAGCACTTATAACACTGAAGCTTTCTTT. Amino acids: CASTYNTEAFF. The variable domain in full, with the rest retrieved from reference TRBV2 and TRBJ1-1, is EPEVTQTPSHQVTQMGQEVILRCVPISNHLYFYWYRQILGQKVEFLVSFYNNEISEKSEIFDDQFSVERPDGSNFTLKIRSTKLEDSAMYFCASTYNTEAFFGQGTRLTVV.

The table lists this clone with a count of one. This chain joins TRBV27 and TRBJ2-7; D is unclear. CDR1 and CDR2 (germline): MNHEY, SMNVEV (reference sequence). Trimming stripped 5 bases from V and 2 bases from J, with 13 bases between. This CDR3 comprises 14 residues. The CDR3 DNA reads TGTGCCAGCAGTCCCCGGGCCTTTACCTACGAGCAGTACTTC. This codes for CASSPRAFTYEQYF.

The chain employs TRBV5-5 and TRBJ1-6, with unresolved D. The CDR3 contains 14 residues. Germline V gene data show CDR1 as SGHKS and CDR2 as YYEKEE (reference sequence). Between the trimmed V and J ends, which lost 2 bases and 7 bases, there was a span of 10 bases. The CDR3 loop is CASSLEVSNSPLHF. CDR3 DNA sequence: TGTGCCAGCAGCTTAGAAGTCTCGAATTCACCCCTCCACTTT.

The V gene is TRBV7-2, the J gene TRBJ2-7, with D perhaps matching TRBD2 (5 bases). Trimming cost V 3 bases and J 2 bases, with 8 bases left between them. The CDR3 is 13 residues long. Germline V gene sequence: CDR1 SGHTA, CDR2 FQGNSA. The CDR3, as DNA: TGTGCCAGCAGCTTTAGCGACCCCTACGAGCAGTACTTC. Translated: CASSFSDPYEQYF.

The CDR3 DNA sequence: TGTGCCAGCAGTTACTCCGCTTCCGGATTGAACACTGAAGCTTTCTTT. Translated: CASSYSASGLNTEAFF. The V call is TRBV6-5, the J call TRBJ1-1; no definite D call. Germline V CDR1 and CDR2: MNHEY, SVGAGI. Trimming took 0 bases from V and 0 from J, leaving 11 bases between them. The length of the CDR3 is 16 residues.